What follows describes a single T cell receptor beta chain. What this receptor recognizes is not known. Instrument on record: NextSeq 550. The Human TCR Profiling Kit (MiLaboratory) was used to prepare UMI-labeled 5' RACE TRB cDNA libraries. cDNA synthesis used the entire amount of extracted RNA, and PCR amplification then used the entire amount of cDNA produced. Libraries were prepared in parallel with an identical number of PCR cycles. Concerning the study's data processing: MIGEC and MiXCR extracted about 57,000 +/- 9,900 unique UMI-labeled TRB cDNA molecules per library, requiring at least two reads per UMI. On average, each library contained approximately 40,000 +/- 10,000 functional in-frame TRB CDR3 nucleotide clonotypes without stop codons. Diversity metrics, including normalized Shannon-Wiener and Chao1, were computed in VDJtools after downsampling to 5000 UMI-labeled TRB molecules per sample. Clonotype-size-weighted physicochemical properties of the central five CDR3 residues (interaction energy, strength, volume and Kidera factor 4) were computed in VDJtools. One entry per CDR3 protein sequence results from the TCRdb reprocessing of the reads, with DNA left out. Here the V and J calls rest on TCRdb's processing, not on the authors' analysis. This sample's table has entries for about 45,000 distinct CDR3 sequences. Jointly, the top ten make up 2.5% of the sample.

Counted from cysteine to phenylalanine, this CDR3 has 13 amino acids. No DNA accompanies this entry. This entry is derived from a study of CXCR3-negative and CXCR3-positive naive CD8 T cells (dated by TCRdb to the late 2010s). Regarding the study in general: About 135 million TRB reads were obtained in total, roughly 1.5 +/- 0.3 million reads per library. Diversity and physicochemical repertoire analyses were performed on around 10 donors pooled from two independent experiments. Naive subsets from about 5 donors and memory cells from 3 donors were included in the TRBV-TRBJ cluster analysis. Overall study results and their limits: Both naive subsets had comparably high repertoire diversity, while memory CD8+ T cells had much lower repertoire diversity. TRB CDR3s from CXCR3-positive naive cells showed higher hydrophobicity (lower Kidera factor 4), lower energy, and higher strength and volume indices than CXCR3-negative naive cells. Freshly isolated PBMCs were used for most assays because CXCR3 expression partially decreased after cryopreservation. Within the same donor, TRBV-TRBJ usage looked similar between naive CXCR3-negative and CXCR3-positive cells, but memory cells had distinct patterns. Because surface CD5, which is linked to self-reactivity in mice, was comparable between the naive subsets, TCR interaction strength was also inferred from TRB CDR3 physicochemical properties.

Each CD8+ T cell subset was flow-sorted in triplicate, and 300,000 or so cells per subset were placed directly into RLT lysis buffer. To keep memory contaminants out, a stringent definition of naive CD8+ T cells was applied: CD45RO-CCR7+CD27+CD95-. Peripheral blood mononuclear cells were isolated from buffy coats using standard density gradient centrifugation. Naive CXCR3-negative and CXCR3-positive CD8+ T cells were flow-sorted on a FACSAria III. Total RNA was extracted from sorted cells with an RNeasy Mini Kit. Specimen: naive CXCR3- CD8+ T cells from blood. What this sample's cell subset or site label stands for: CD45RO-CCR7+CD27+CD95- naive CD8+ T cells lacking CXCR3 (TNR3-). The receptor comes from a human donor in good health. Some clones in this sample may be carry-over from other donors' samples. The chain couples TRBV12-3 or TRBV12-4 to TRBJ1-1; TCRdb outputs TRBD1, but without DNA this stays unchecked. CDR3 protein: CASSHSGGTEAFF.